Listed below are T cell receptor beta chains from one sample, sequenced in a study of blood T cell repertoires in COVID-19. The repertoire was sequenced with immunoSEQ multiplex PCR; TCRdb's copy has only in-frame clones and lacks some. Of over 120,000 clones in the sample, more than 80% were seen once. Sequences were obtained from PBMCs or T cells enriched from blood (not recorded which). These receptors originate from a man aged 45 to 65 who had recovered from COVID-19. Each CDR3 is given with its conserved first and last residue. The D gene is left open where the match is weak. Rows give clone size only sometimes, using once, few, many, or a class for an expanded clone.

CDR3 DNA: TGTGCCAGCAGCTCGAGACTAGCGGGGGGCCAGGAGACCCAGTACTTC
CDR3 protein: CASSSRLAGGQETQYF
D gene: TRBD2
V gene: TRBV7-8
clone size: -
J gene: TRBJ2-5

CDR3 DNA: TGTGCCAGCAGCCGTGCCGGGACAGGGGTCGGCTACACCTTC
CDR3 protein: CASSRAGTGVGYTF
D gene: TRBD1
V gene: TRBV27
clone size: -
J gene: TRBJ1-2

CDR3 DNA: TGTGCCAGCTCACCACTCCAGGACAGGGGCGAGACCCAGTACTTC
CDR3 protein: CASSPLQDRGETQYF
D gene: TRBD1
V gene: TRBV18
clone size: -
J gene: TRBJ2-5

CDR3 DNA: TGTGCCATATCGCTGACTAGCGCCCTTGGGGATGAGCAGTTCTTC
CDR3 protein: CAISLTSALGDEQFF
D gene: TRBD2
V gene: TRBV10-3
clone size: -
J gene: TRBJ2-1

CDR3 DNA: TGTGCCTGGAGGCGAGGCAGGGTTCATCAGCCCCAGCATTTT
CDR3 protein: CAWRRGRVHQPQHF
D gene: -
V gene: TRBV30
clone size: once
J gene: TRBJ1-5

CDR3 DNA: TGTGCCAGCAGCCCGAAAGGGACAGTATTTGCAACTAATGAAAAACTGTTTTTT
CDR3 protein: CASSPKGTVFATNEKLFF
D gene: TRBD1
V gene: TRBV7-8
clone size: -
J gene: TRBJ1-4

CDR3 DNA: TGTGCCAGCCGCACGTTTGGGACAGGGGCCTCGAACACCGGGGAGCTGTTTTTT
CDR3 protein: CASRTFGTGASNTGELFF
D gene: TRBD1
V gene: TRBV27
clone size: -
J gene: TRBJ2-2

CDR3 DNA: TGTGCCAGCAGCCGTGGGACTAGCGGGGGAGGAGAGACCCAGTACTTC
CDR3 protein: CASSRGTSGGGETQYF
D gene: TRBD2
V gene: TRBV14
clone size: -
J gene: TRBJ2-5

CDR3 DNA: TGTGCCAGCAGCCACCTTAGACAGGACACTGAAGCTTTCTTT
CDR3 protein: CASSHLRQDTEAFF
D gene: -
V gene: TRBV6-6
clone size: -
J gene: TRBJ1-1

CDR3 DNA: TGTGCCAGCAGTATGGACAGGGCTTCTGGCTACACCTTC
CDR3 protein: CASSMDRASGYTF
D gene: TRBD1
V gene: TRBV12-3/TRBV12-4
clone size: -
J gene: TRBJ1-2

CDR3 DNA: TGTGCCAGCAGTGAAGCTAGCGGGGGGGCCAATGAGCAGTTCTTC
CDR3 protein: CASSEASGGANEQFF
D gene: TRBD2
V gene: TRBV6-1
clone size: -
J gene: TRBJ2-1

CDR3 DNA: TGTGCCAGCCAGGGTAGAGCTGAAGCTTTCTTT
CDR3 protein: CASQGRAEAFF
D gene: -
V gene: TRBV6-5
clone size: -
J gene: TRBJ1-1

CDR3 DNA: TGTGCCTGGCGGGTACCGAACACCGGGGAGCTGTTTTTT
CDR3 protein: CAWRVPNTGELFF
D gene: -
V gene: TRBV30
clone size: once
J gene: TRBJ2-2

CDR3 DNA: TGTGCCAGCAGTGAGGACAGGGGGTACACTGAAGCTTTCTTT
CDR3 protein: CASSEDRGYTEAFF
D gene: TRBD1
V gene: TRBV2
clone size: -
J gene: TRBJ1-1

CDR3 DNA: TGTGCCAGCAGCGATACTAGCGGGGTTCCATCTAGCACAGATACGCAGTATTTT
CDR3 protein: CASSDTSGVPSSTDTQYF
D gene: TRBD2
V gene: TRBV7-8
clone size: -
J gene: TRBJ2-3